These T cell receptor beta chains were read from a single sample in a study of cytomegalovirus exposure and HLA in healthy donors. The assay was immunoSEQ multiplex PCR, and TCRdb's table has in-frame clones only and misses some. The sample consists of about 200,000 clones, around 79% of them appearing once. The specimen was PBMCs. Every receptor here comes from a woman aged 25 to 39 in good health and CMV-seropositive. CDR3s include the opening cysteine and the closing phenylalanine or tryptophan. The order of the fields is V gene, clone size, CDR3 length, D gene, J gene, CDR3 DNA, CDR3 protein. D genes are given only for firm matches. Rows may omit the clone size; those that give it use once, few, many or a size class.

TRBV6-4	few	16	.	TRBJ2-3	TGTGCCAGCAGTGACTCGAGTCTAGCCGACACAGATACGCAGTATTTT	CASSDSSLADTDTQYF
TRBV6-5	.	12	.	TRBJ1-3	TGTGCCGCCTTCAGCTCTGGAAACACCATATATTTT	CAAFSSGNTIYF
TRBV5-1	.	15	TRBD1	TRBJ2-3	TGCGCCAGCAGCTCCGGGACAGCTCGCACAGATACGCAGTATTTT	CASSSGTARTDTQYF
TRBV30	.	15	TRBD2	TRBJ2-2	TGTGCCCTGGATCCTAGCGGGAGTGCTACCGGGGAGCTGTTTTTT	CALDPSGSATGELFF
TRBV27	.	11	.	TRBJ2-1	TGTGCCAGCAGCCAGGTGAATGAGCAGTTCTTC	CASSQVNEQFF
TRBV4-3	.	16	TRBD1	TRBJ1-6	TGCGCCAGCAGCCAAGTGGCAGGGGGGAATAATTCACCCCTCCACTTT	CASSQVAGGNNSPLHF
TRBV9	.	14	TRBD2	TRBJ2-7	TGTGCCAGCAGCCCTAGCGGGCAGTCCTACGAGCAGTACTTC	CASSPSGQSYEQYF
TRBV4-3	.	17	.	TRBJ1-6	TGCGCCAGCAGCCAAGATCCTCCAGGGCAATATAATTCACCCCTCCACTTT	CASSQDPPGQYNSPLHF
TRBV5-1	.	16	TRBD2	TRBJ2-3	TGCGCCAGCAGCGCCCTCCCCAGCGGGAGCGGAGATACGCAGTATTTT	CASSALPSGSGDTQYF
TRBV5-1	.	18	TRBD1	TRBJ2-2	TGCGCCAGCAGCTTGCTCCCCCCCGGGACAGAGAACACCGGGGAGCTGTTTTTT	CASSLLPPGTENTGELFF
TRBV7-9	.	14	.	TRBJ2-6	TGTGCCAGCAGCTCAGGGACTGGGGCCAACGTCCTGACTTTC	CASSSGTGANVLTF
TRBV7-2	.	15	.	TRBJ1-4	TGTGCCAGCAGCTTATCGGGGAGGCCTAATGAAAAACTGTTTTTT	CASSLSGRPNEKLFF
TRBV2	.	11	.	TRBJ1-1	TGTGCCAGCGCCGGTGAGGCTGAAGCTTTCTTT	CASAGEAEAFF
TRBV4-3	.	15	TRBD2	TRBJ2-5	TGCGCCAGCAGCTCGGGAACTAGCGAGAGAGAGGCCCAGTACTTC	CASSSGTSEREAQYF
TRBV27	.	16	TRBD1	TRBJ2-3	TGTGCCAGCAGTTCCCGGACAGGGTGGGACACAGATACGCAGTATTTT	CASSSRTGWDTDTQYF
TRBV10-3	.	14	.	TRBJ1-1	TGTGCCATCAGTGTAACGGACAGAGAGTCAGAAGCTTTCTTT	CAISVTDRESEAFF
TRBV5-1	.	17	TRBD1	TRBJ1-3	TGCGCCAGCAGCACCAATCCGGGACAGGGCTCTGGAAACACCATATATTTT	CASSTNPGQGSGNTIYF
TRBV5-6	.	11	.	TRBJ2-7	TGTGCCAGCAGCCGTCGGGAAGAGCAGTACTTC	CASSRREEQYF
TRBV10-3	.	15	.	TRBJ2-6	TGTGCCATCAGGGAGGGGAGCTCTGGGGCCAACGTCCTGACTTTC	CAIREGSSGANVLTF
TRBV27	.	15	TRBD1	TRBJ1-5	TGTGCCAGCAGTGAACGACAGGGGGCAGGCCAGCCCCAGCATTTT	CASSERQGAGQPQHF
TRBV7-9	.	15	TRBD1	TRBJ2-3	TGTGCCAGCAGCTTAAGACAGGGTGGCACAGATACGCAGTATTTT	CASSLRQGGTDTQYF
TRBV7-2	.	12	.	TRBJ1-1	TGTGCCAGCAGCTTAGGACGGGGTGAAGCTTTCTTT	CASSLGRGEAFF
TRBV6-5	.	14	.	TRBJ1-1	TGTGCCAGCAGTTACTTCGGCAGGGATATTGAAGCTTTCTTT	CASSYFGRDIEAFF
TRBV6-5	.	14	TRBD1	TRBJ2-7	TGTGCCAGCAGCTCTCGACAGGGCCCCTACGAGCAGTACTTC	CASSSRQGPYEQYF
TRBV6-5	.	14	TRBD1	TRBJ1-1	TGTGCCAGCAAGAAGGGGGCCGCGAACACTGAAGCTTTCTTT	CASKKGAANTEAFF
TRBV4-2	.	13	.	TRBJ1-2	TGTGCCAGCAGCCAAGAGAGGAGGGATGGCTACACCTTC	CASSQERRDGYTF
TRBV15	.	17	.	TRBJ2-2	TGTGCCACCAGCAGAGAAAGGGGCCGCGGGAACACCGGGGAGCTGTTTTTT	CATSRERGRGNTGELFF
TRBV6-5	.	13	.	TRBJ1-2	TGTGCCAGTTTTAGGATCCAGGGAGGGGGCTACACCTTC	CASFRIQGGGYTF
TRBV4-1	.	14	.	TRBJ1-2	TGCGCCAGCAGCCAAGTGGGGCCTTCTGGTGGCTACACCTTC	CASSQVGPSGGYTF
TRBV7-2	.	14	.	TRBJ2-4	TGTGCCAGCAGGGGGGGTAGCGGCTGGGACATTCAGTACTTC	CASRGGSGWDIQYF
TRBV30	.	12	.	TRBJ1-2	TGTGCCTGGAGTATTAACAGAAATGGCTACACCTTC	CAWSINRNGYTF
TRBV27	few	13	.	TRBJ1-5	TGTGCCAGCAGTTTTTTTGGAGGCCAGCCCCAGCATTTT	CASSFFGGQPQHF
TRBV6-5	.	15	.	TRBJ1-1	TGTGCCAGCAGCACCCACGGGGGGGCGAACACTGAAGCTTTCTTT	CASSTHGGANTEAFF
TRBV9	.	13	.	TRBJ2-1	TGTGCCAGCAGCCTACGGAGTTATGATGAGCAGTTCTTC	CASSLRSYDEQFF
TRBV11-3	.	17	TRBD1	TRBJ2-1	TGTGCCAGCAGCTCTATAACCGGGACAGGGACCTACAATGAGCAGTTCTTC	CASSSITGTGTYNEQFF
TRBV5-4	.	15	TRBD1	TRBJ1-4	TGTGCCAGCAGCTCGACGGGACAGGGGAATGAAAAACTGTTTTTT	CASSSTGQGNEKLFF
TRBV5-1	.	15	.	TRBJ1-5	TGCGCCAGCAGCTTGGAGCTACAGATTATTCAGCCCCAGCATTTT	CASSLELQIIQPQHF
TRBV2	few	15	TRBD1	TRBJ1-4	TGTGCCAGCAGTGAAATCAGGGGGCGAGGTGAAAAACTGTTTTTT	CASSEIRGRGEKLFF
TRBV7-9	.	16	.	TRBJ2-1	TGTGCCAGCAGCTTAGTTGGGAGGAGGGGCTACAATGAGCAGTTCTTC	CASSLVGRRGYNEQFF
TRBV5-4	.	13	TRBD1	TRBJ1-2	TGTGCCAGCAGCTTGGCAGGGACAGTTGGCTACACCTTC	CASSLAGTVGYTF
TRBV6-5	.	16	.	TRBJ2-7	TGTGCCAGCAGTTACCGAAGGAGGGTGGGTCTCCTCGAGCAGTACTTC	CASSYRRRVGLLEQYF
TRBV19	few	12	.	TRBJ1-1	TGTGCCAGTAGTATCCCCCAGGGAGAAGCTTTCTTT	CASSIPQGEAFF
TRBV9	.	18	.	TRBJ2-6	TGTGCCAGCAGCGTAGGGTCCCTGAGGGGGTTCGGGGCCAACGTCCTGACTTTC	CASSVGSLRGFGANVLTF
TRBV4-1	.	18	TRBD2	TRBJ2-2	TGCGCCAGCAGCCAAGGAGGACTAGCGGCCCTGAACACCGGGGAGCTGTTTTTT	CASSQGGLAALNTGELFF
TRBV29-1	.	14	TRBD2	TRBJ2-3	TGCAGCGTCCAAAGGGACTATCTCACAGATACGCAGTATTTT	CSVQRDYLTDTQYF
TRBV10-2	.	16	TRBD2	TRBJ2-5	TGCGCCAGCAGTGAGTTAGCGCTAGCGGGCCAAGAGACCCAGTACTTC	CASSELALAGQETQYF
TRBV5-1	few	16	.	TRBJ2-6	TGCGCCAGCAGCTTACCCCTTGGGAGGGGGGCCAACGTCCTGACTTTC	CASSLPLGRGANVLTF
TRBV11-2	.	15	.	TRBJ1-1	TGTGCCAGCAGCTCCCAGGGTGGGGGGGACACTGAAGCTTTCTTT	CASSSQGGGDTEAFF
TRBV2	.	12	.	TRBJ2-7	TGTGCCAGCGGGACACAAACCTACGAGCAGTACTTC	CASGTQTYEQYF
TRBV5-1	.	16	.	TRBJ1-2	TGCGCCAGCAGCCCCGGGTCGGTCCCTTCTAACTATGGCTACACCTTC	CASSPGSVPSNYGYTF
TRBV19	.	14	TRBD1	TRBJ2-7	TGTGCCAGTAGCCCTGCGGACAGGGTCTACGAGCAGTACTTC	CASSPADRVYEQYF
TRBV4-3	.	17	.	TRBJ2-3	TGCGCCAGCAGCCAAGAATGGCAGGGTTTCGGCACAGATACGCAGTATTTT	CASSQEWQGFGTDTQYF
TRBV4-1	once	15	TRBD1	TRBJ2-7	TGCGCCAGCAGCCTTTGGACAGGGGTCGCGGATGAGCAGTACTTC	CASSLWTGVADEQYF
TRBV5-6	few	12	.	TRBJ2-7	TGTGCCAGCAGCCTATACGGGAACGAGCAGTACTTC	CASSLYGNEQYF
TRBV5-6	once	15	TRBD1	TRBJ2-1	TGTGCCAGCAGCTTGGGCAGGGGGCTGTACAATGAGCAGTTCTTC	CASSLGRGLYNEQFF
TRBV10-3	.	14	.	TRBJ1-1	TGTGCCATCAGTGAGGTTAGGGGGAACACTGAAGCTTTCTTT	CAISEVRGNTEAFF